The 14 T cell receptor beta chains below were found in one sample sequenced in a study of response to subunit inactivated influenza vaccine. Each CDR3 protein gets one entry after TCRdb re-called the RT-PCR reads with MiXCR. The sample records around 530,000 distinct CDR3 sequences, 16% being singletons. Sequencing was performed on CD4+ T cells sorted from PBMCs, taken roughly 24 months after vaccination. Receptors originate from a man aged 45 to 75 who received an inactivated influenza vaccine.

This clonotype was counted ten times or more. The chain is built from TRBV29-1 and TRBJ1-1; no clear D. The V end lost 5 bases, the J end lost 0 bases, and 16 bases lay between the germline ends. Germline V gives CDR1 SQVTM, CDR2 ANQGSEA. The CDR3 extends over 15 amino acids. The CDR3 protein is CSVRVGVAVNTEAFF. CDR3 sequence (DNA): TGCAGCGTTCGGGTCGGTGTTGCCGTGAACACTGAAGCTTTCTTT.

This clonotype was counted ten times or more. The chain uses TRBV5-1 and TRBJ1-5; unclear D gene. There are 13 residues in the CDR3. CDR1 is SGHRS and CDR2 is YFSETQ in the germline V gene. The ends were cut back, 4 bases at V and 3 bases at J, with 8 bases in the middle. This CDR3 reads CASSPYVNQPQHF. CDR3 in DNA: TGCGCCAGCAGCCCGTACGTCAATCAGCCCCAGCATTTT.

This clonotype appeared a few times. The chain has TRBV2 and TRBJ2-3, with D possibly TRBD2 on 6 matching bases. The CDR3 has 14 amino acids. Germline V lookup: CDR1 SNHLY, CDR2 FYNNEI. Trimming removed 6 bases from V and 1 base from J, with 11 bases in between. In nucleotides, the CDR3 is TGTGCCAGCAGGTTGGAGGGCGGCACAGATACGCAGTATTTT. Translating gives CASRLEGGTDTQYF.

The chain recombines TRBV5-6 with TRBJ1-2; possible D gene TRBD1, 6 bases. This CDR3 is 18 amino acids long. Trimming left V 3 bases short and J 4 bases short, with 25 bases between. Germline loops: CDR1 SGHDT, CDR2 YYEEEE. The CDR3 DNA follows: TGTGCCAGCAGCTCAGGACAGAGAGAAAGATTTAGGAGCTATGGCTACACCTTC. It encodes CASSSGQRERFRSYGYTF.

This clonotype was seen a handful of times. V usage is TRBV20-1 and J usage is TRBJ1-2; D gene uncertain. The germline gives CDR1 DFQATT, CDR2 SNEGSKA (reference sequence). The V end was cut by 5 bases, the J end by 2 bases, with 9 bases between. The CDR3 runs to 12 residues. CDR3 protein: CSAHDRNYGYTF. The DNA of the CDR3 is TGCAGTGCTCACGACCGAAACTATGGCTACACCTTC.

The chain is built from TRBV5-1 and TRBJ2-7; 9 bases are shared with TRBD2. J gave up 2 bases and V 4 bases, and 7 bases lay outside the gene matches. This CDR3 has 15 amino acids. Germline values: CDR1 SGHRS, CDR2 YFSETQ. The CDR3 reads CASSVASGATYEQYF. The CDR3, as DNA: TGCGCCAGCAGCGTCGCTAGCGGGGCTACCTACGAGCAGTACTTC.

CDR3 amino acids: CSGIAGSSYNEQFF. CDR3 in DNA: TGCAGCGGGATAGCGGGGAGCTCCTACAATGAGCAGTTCTTC. The rearrangement joins TRBV29-1 to TRBJ2-1; 8 positions agree with TRBD2. The trim removed 7 bases at V and 0 bases at J, leaving 5 bases unmatched. Per the germline V gene, CDR1 is SQVTM and CDR2 is ANQGSEA. The length of the CDR3 is 14 residues.

The chain joins TRBV5-1 to TRBJ1-1; no clear D. The CDR3 contains 11 residues. CDR1 and CDR2 from the germline V gene are SGHRS and YFSETQ. V lost 10 bases to trimming and J lost 3 bases, with 10 bases between them. The CDR3 here is CAWRRDTEAFF. For the CDR3, the DNA is TGCGCCTGGAGGAGGGACACTGAAGCTTTCTTT.

J is TRBJ2-7 and V is TRBV29-1, with D unresolved. Germline V gene data show CDR1 as SQVTM and CDR2 as ANQGSEA. V shed 4 bases and J shed 4 bases, with 14 bases lying between them. This CDR3 comprises 13 residues. The DNA of the CDR3 is TGCAGCGTTGCAAGAGGAACAGATTACGAGCAGTACTTC. Translating it yields CSVARGTDYEQYF.

This chain connects TRBV7-9 to TRBJ2-1; TRBD1 matches 11 bases. The germline V gene has CDR1 SEHNR and CDR2 FQNEAQ (reference sequence). The CDR3 is made up of 15 amino acids. With V trimmed by 0 bases and J by 9 bases, 4 bases remained unmatched. CDR3 sequence reads: CASSLAQDRGLEQFF. In DNA, the CDR3 is TGTGCCAGCAGCTTAGCGCAGGACAGGGGGCTTGAGCAGTTCTTC.

This clonotype showed up many times. This chain joins TRBV20-1 and TRBJ2-5; no clear D gene. The CDR3 length is 11 residues. V dropped 7 bases and J dropped 5 bases, with 11 bases sitting between them. Germline values: CDR1 DFQATT, CDR2 SNEGSKA (reference sequence). The CDR3 DNA follows: TGCAGTGTTTCGGATCGGGAGACCCAGTACTTC. This translates into CSVSDRETQYF.

This clonotype was observed many times. V usage is TRBV5-6 and J usage is TRBJ2-1, with D possibly being TRBD2 (6 bases). This CDR3 contains 12 residues. Per germline, CDR1 SGHDT and CDR2 YYEEEE. Trimming pared 4 bases from V and 13 bases from J, leaving 15 bases between. The CDR3 loop is CASSRDSRQQFF. Here the CDR3 DNA reads TGTGCCAGCAGCAGGGACTCGCGGCAACAGTTCTTC.

Only a few counts were recorded for this clonotype. The V and J genes are TRBV3-1 and TRBJ2-7, with 11 bases lining up with TRBD2. J lost 2 bases, V lost 2 bases, and 2 bases had no gene match. The CDR3 loop spans 15 amino acids. Germline loops: CDR1 LGHDT, CDR2 YNNKEL (reference sequence). As DNA, the CDR3 is TGTGCCAGCAGCCAAAGACTAGCGGGGCCCTACGAGCAGTACTTC. Encoded protein: CASSQRLAGPYEQYF.

This clonotype was detected a few times. The rearrangement uses TRBV12-3 or TRBV12-4 and TRBJ2-3; a possible D gene is TRBD1 (6 bases). Trimming took off 6 bases at V and 0 bases at J, with 16 bases between the two ends. CDR3 length: 16 amino acids. The CDR3 reads CASSSRDTISTDTQYF. DNA of the CDR3: TGTGCCAGCAGCAGTCGGGACACTATCAGCACAGATACGCAGTATTTT.